A single sample gave rise to the 13 T cell receptor beta chains below, sequenced in a study of blood T cell repertoires in COVID-19. Sequenced by immunoSEQ multiplex PCR; TCRdb stores in-frame clones only, minus some. The repertoire includes 20,000 to 25,000 clones, about 90% of them detected once, and approximately 24% sits in the top ten. The sample taken for sequencing was peripheral blood. The receptors were gathered from a human donor with active COVID-19. The donor label of this sample is uncertain.

As DNA, the CDR3 is TGTGCCAGCAGCTCCTGGACAGGGTCATGGGAGACCCAGTACTTC. Its translation: CASSSWTGSWETQYF. This chain connects TRBV7-6 to TRBJ2-5; TRBD1 agrees at 8 bases. V trimming: 4 bases; J trimming: 5 bases; junction bases outside the gene matches: 9. Per the germline V gene, CDR1 is SGHVS and CDR2 is FNYEAQ. CDR3 length: 15 amino acids. The full variable domain, its missing parts supplied by reference TRBV7-6 and TRBJ2-5, is GAGVSQSPRYKVTKRGQDVALRCDPISGHVSLYWYRQALGQGPEFLTYFNYEAQQDKSGLPNDRFSAERPEGSISTLTIQRTEQRDSAMYRCASSSWTGSWETQYFGPGTRLLVL.

This clone was detected only once. The chain links TRBV24-1 to TRBJ2-1; 7 nucleotides line up with TRBD1. The CDR3 is made up of 13 amino acids. Unmatched junction bases numbered 6, after V lost 7 bases and J lost 7 bases. CDR1 KGHDR and CDR2 SFDVKD come from the germline V gene. Here the CDR3 reads CATRNRGGNEQFF. For the CDR3, the DNA is TGTGCCACCAGAAACAGGGGTGGGAATGAGCAGTTCTTC.

The chain uses TRBV9 and TRBJ2-5; 10 nucleotides line up with TRBD2. Per germline, CDR1 SGDLS and CDR2 YYNGEE. Trimming removed 4 bases from V and 5 bases from J; junction bases left unmatched: 8. CDR3 length equals 15 residues. CDR3 in DNA: TGTGCCAGCAGCCTGTTAGCGGGGGGCGGGGAGACCCAGTACTTC. Translated, it gives CASSLLAGGGETQYF. Full variable domain (missing parts from reference TRBV9 and TRBJ2-5): DSGVTQTPKHLITATGQRVTLRCSPRSGDLSVYWYQQSLDQGLQFLIQYYNGEERAKGNILERFSAQQFPDLHSELNLSSLELGDSALYFCASSLLAGGGETQYFGPGTRLLVL.

The genes are TRBV4-3 and TRBJ2-7; D is uncertain. V dropped 0 bases and J dropped 2 bases, with 11 bases sitting between them. Germline CDR1 and CDR2: LGHNA and YSLEER. This CDR3 is built from 15 residues. This CDR3 reads CASSQEARNTYEQYF. DNA for the CDR3: TGCGCCAGCAGCCAAGAGGCCAGGAATACCTACGAGCAGTACTTC.

The chain carries TRBV5-1 and TRBJ2-4, with 9 bases lining up with TRBD1. V shed 4 bases, J shed 6 bases, and the junction held 8 bases outside the gene matches. This CDR3 contains 15 residues. Germline V lookup: CDR1 SGHRS, CDR2 YFSETQ. The CDR3 spells CASSTTGGTLNIQYF. The CDR3 DNA sequence: TGCGCCAGCAGCACCACAGGGGGCACCCTAAACATTCAGTACTTC. Full variable domain (rest looked up from reference TRBV5-1 and TRBJ2-4): KAGVTQTPRYLIKTRGQQVTLSCSPISGHRSVSWYQQTPGQGLQFLFEYFSETQRNKGNFPGRFSGRQFSNSRSEMNVSTLELGDSALYLCASSTTGGTLNIQYFGAGTRLSVL.

This clone was seen only once. In nucleotides, the CDR3 is TGTGCCAGCAGTTGGACAGGGTTAGAGACCCAGTACTTC. Translating it yields CASSWTGLETQYF. V is TRBV12-3 or TRBV12-4 and J is TRBJ2-5; 8 nucleotides align to TRBD1. This CDR3 region has 13 residues. V lost 4 bases to trimming and J lost 4 bases; unmatched junction nucleotides: 2.

The V gene is TRBV19, the J gene TRBJ2-2; the match to TRBD2 covers 15 bases. CDR3 length: 16 amino acids. With 8 bases clipped from V and 7 bases from J, the junction kept 8 bases outside the gene matches. Germline lookup yields CDR1 LNHDA and CDR2 SQIVND (reference sequence). CDR3 region: CASLGLAGGFGGELFF. The DNA for the CDR3 is TGTGCCAGTCTCGGACTAGCGGGGGGGTTCGGCGGGGAGCTGTTTTTT.

The chain has TRBV11-2 and TRBJ1-4; D perhaps matches TRBD1 (5 bases). V gave up 5 bases and J gave up 8 bases, with 15 bases separating them. This CDR3 spans 14 amino acids. Germline V CDR1 and CDR2: SGHAT, FQNNGV. CDR3 region: CASSPWAGIEKLFF. The CDR3 DNA is TGTGCCAGCAGCCCCTGGGCAGGGATCGAAAAACTGTTTTTT. The whole variable domain, filled in from reference TRBV11-2 and TRBJ1-4, reads EAGVAQSPRYKIIEKRQSVAFWCNPISGHATLYWYQQILGQGPKLLIQFQNNGVVDDSQLPKDRFSAERLKGVDSTLKIQPAKLEDSAVYLCASSPWAGIEKLFFGSGTQLSVL.

The J gene is TRBJ2-3, the V gene TRBV7-9, with 10 bases lining up with TRBD1. This CDR3 contains 16 residues. V gave up 7 bases and J gave up 4 bases; unmatched junction bases: 11. Germline CDR1 SEHNR, CDR2 FQNEAQ (reference sequence). As DNA, the CDR3 is TGTGCCAGCACCGGAATCGGTGACAGGGGGCCAGATACGCAGTATTTT. Its translation is CASTGIGDRGPDTQYF.

The V and J genes are TRBV4-2 and TRBJ2-1; 9 bases are shared with TRBD2. V gave up 2 bases and J gave up 4 bases; unmatched junction bases: 6. The length of the CDR3 is 16 residues. Germline V gene lookup returns CDR1 LGHNA and CDR2 YNFKEQ. The CDR3 nucleotides are TGTGCCAGCAGCCAAAGACTAGCGGATTATTACAATGAGCAGTTCTTC. It encodes CASSQRLADYYNEQFF.

The chain links TRBV11-2 to TRBJ2-7, with TRBD1 matching 7 bases. CDR3 size: 16 residues. V was clipped by 2 bases and J by 0 bases; unmatched bases: 7. Germline assignment: CDR1 SGHAT and CDR2 FQNNGV. The CDR3 bases are TGTGCCAGCAGCTTACCCGCCGGGACAGTCTCCTACGAGCAGTACTTC. This gives the protein CASSLPAGTVSYEQYF.

The V call is TRBV7-9, the J call TRBJ2-3; no definite D call. The CDR3 sequence is 14 residues long. Trimming stripped 0 bases from V and 5 bases from J, with 9 bases between. Germline CDR1 and CDR2: SEHNR and FQNEAQ (reference sequence). In DNA, the CDR3 is TGTGCCAGCAGCTTAGCGCTAGATGAAGATACGCAGTATTTT. It yields the protein CASSLALDEDTQYF.

Only a few counts were recorded for this clone. The rearrangement uses TRBV29-1 and TRBJ2-1, with D perhaps TRBD1 (6 bases). Trimming took off 0 bases at V and 7 bases at J, with 19 bases between the two ends. CDR1 SQVTM and CDR2 ANQGSEA come from the germline V gene. This CDR3 is 16 amino acids long. DNA for the CDR3: TGCAGCGTTGAAGATCTTGAGTGGACAGAGCGTAATGAGCAGTTCTTC. Amino acid sequence: CSVEDLEWTERNEQFF.